These T cell receptor beta chains were read from a single sample in a study of CD8+CD57+ T cells in acquired aplastic anemia. MiXCR, applied by TCRdb to the reads, yields one record per CDR3 protein. The data show approximately 200,000 distinct CDR3 sequences, 64% seen once. The sample taken for sequencing was sorted CD4+, CD8+, or CD8+CD57+ T cells (not recorded which) from PBMCs. The origin of the receptors is a human donor with severe aplastic anemia or a healthy control (not recorded which). Each CDR3 is given with its conserved first and last residue. D genes are given only for firm matches. The size entry is marked missing in some rows and otherwise reads once, few, many or a size class.

D: TRBD1
V: TRBV2
size: NA
J: TRBJ2-7
DNA: TGTGCCAGCAGTGCACTCCGGGACAGATCCTACGAGCAGTACTTC
CDR3: CASSALRDRSYEQYF

D: NA
V: TRBV7-9
size: many
J: TRBJ2-3
DNA: TGTGCCAGCAGCTCCGGGACCATCACAGATACGCAGTATTTT
CDR3: CASSSGTITDTQYF

D: TRBD1
V: TRBV9
size: NA
J: TRBJ1-2
DNA: TGTGCCAGCAGCGTAGATCAGGGGGCGCGTGTCTATGGCTACACCTTC
CDR3: CASSVDQGARVYGYTF

D: NA
V: TRBV12-3/TRBV12-4
size: few
J: TRBJ1-2
DNA: TGTGCCAGCAGACCATTGCCTCAGGGATATGGCTACACCTTC
CDR3: CASRPLPQGYGYTF

D: NA
V: TRBV20-1
size: once
J: TRBJ1-1
DNA: TGCAGTGCTCCCCGCCCTGGGGCGGCTGAAGCTTTCTTT
CDR3: CSAPRPGAAEAFF

D: TRBD2
V: TRBV10-3
size: few
J: TRBJ2-2
DNA: TGTGCCATCAGTGAAAGTCGCGGGGGGGCCGACGGGGAGCTGTTTTTT
CDR3: CAISESRGGADGELFF

D: NA
V: TRBV27
size: NA
J: TRBJ2-5
DNA: TGTGCCAGCAGTTCAAGACAGGCCACGTGGGAGACCCAGTACTTC
CDR3: CASSSRQATWETQYF

D: NA
V: TRBV6-1
size: many
J: TRBJ1-1
DNA: TGTGCCAGCAGTGAAGCGCGGAACACTGAAGCTTTCTTT
CDR3: CASSEARNTEAFF

D: NA
V: TRBV6-1
size: few
J: TRBJ1-3
DNA: TGTGCCAGCAGTGACCCAGGGGTCCGAAACACCATATATTTT
CDR3: CASSDPGVRNTIYF

D: NA
V: TRBV7-9
size: NA
J: TRBJ1-1
DNA: TGTGCCAGCAGCTTAGAGTGGAGGCAGAGGAACACTGAAGCTTTCTTT
CDR3: CASSLEWRQRNTEAFF

D: TRBD1
V: TRBV29-1
size: NA
J: TRBJ2-7
DNA: TGCAGTTCGTCAACCGGGACAGCGAATTTCGAGCAGTACTTC
CDR3: CSSSTGTANFEQYF

D: TRBD2
V: TRBV29-1
size: few
J: TRBJ2-1
DNA: TGCAGCGTTGATAGCGGGGGGGCGGGTGAGCAGTTCTTC
CDR3: CSVDSGGAGEQFF

D: TRBD1
V: TRBV11-1
size: NA
J: TRBJ2-5
DNA: TGTGCCAGCAGCTCCTGGGACAGAGCCGAGACCCAGTACTTC
CDR3: CASSSWDRAETQYF

D: NA
V: TRBV20-1
size: once
J: TRBJ2-7
DNA: TGCAGTGCTAGCGGGCGGATCTACGAGCAGTACTTC
CDR3: CSASGRIYEQYF

D: NA
V: TRBV20-1
size: few
J: TRBJ1-4
DNA: TGCAGTGCGATGGGGGGGGCCTTTGATGAAAAACTGTTTTTT
CDR3: CSAMGGAFDEKLFF

D: NA
V: TRBV14
size: NA
J: TRBJ1-2
DNA: TGTGCCAGCAGCCAAGATGGAGGACGGTTAGTCTTC
CDR3: CASSQDGGRLVF

D: NA
V: TRBV5-4
size: NA
J: TRBJ2-7
DNA: TGTGCCAGCAGCCCATCGGCAGGGCCCTACGAGCAGTACTTC
CDR3: CASSPSAGPYEQYF

D: TRBD2
V: TRBV5-8
size: many
J: TRBJ2-2
DNA: TGTGCCAGCAGCGGGGGACTAGCGGGGTCGACCGGGGAGCTGTTTTTT
CDR3: CASSGGLAGSTGELFF

D: NA
V: TRBV6-1
size: many
J: TRBJ2-3
DNA: TGTGCCAGCAGTGAAGTCGACCCATCGGCCCCAGATACGCAGTATTTT
CDR3: CASSEVDPSAPDTQYF

D: TRBD1
V: TRBV7-2
size: NA
J: TRBJ1-3
DNA: TGTGCCAGCGCGGGACAGGGATTAGCTGGAAACACCATATATTTT
CDR3: CASAGQGLAGNTIYF

D: NA
V: TRBV7-9
size: NA
J: TRBJ2-7
DNA: TGTGCCAGCAGCCTGGAAGGAGGACAGACCTTCTCCTACGAGCAGTACTTC
CDR3: CASSLEGGQTFSYEQYF

D: NA
V: TRBV7-9
size: NA
J: TRBJ2-2
DNA: TGTGCCAGCAGCTTAGCGGAGGGATTGGGCGGGGAGCTGTTTTTT
CDR3: CASSLAEGLGGELFF

D: NA
V: TRBV10-3
size: few
J: TRBJ2-1
DNA: TGTGCCATCAGTGGTCAGGGGGGGAACAATGAGCAGTTCTTC
CDR3: CAISGQGGNNEQFF

D: TRBD1
V: TRBV7-2
size: once
J: TRBJ2-7
DNA: TGTGCCAGCAGCCCCTACAGGGGGCGAGGCAACGAGCAGTACTTC
CDR3: CASSPYRGRGNEQYF

D: NA
V: TRBV24-1
size: many
J: TRBJ2-2
DNA: TGTGCCACCAGTGAGGCCGGGAGCACCGGGGAGCTGTTTTTT
CDR3: CATSEAGSTGELFF

D: TRBD2
V: TRBV9
size: few
J: TRBJ2-1
DNA: TGTGCCAGCAGCCCCCGGTATTTAGCGGGAGGGTACAATGAGCAGTTCTTC
CDR3: CASSPRYLAGGYNEQFF

D: NA
V: TRBV19
size: few
J: TRBJ2-5
DNA: TGTGCCAGTAGTACCACAGGGAGGTCCCCCCAAGAGACCCAGTACTTC
CDR3: CASSTTGRSPQETQYF

D: NA
V: TRBV4-1
size: NA
J: TRBJ2-7
DNA: TGCGCCAGCAGCCAAGTGGGGGATCGGTCTCACGAGCAGTACTTC
CDR3: CASSQVGDRSHEQYF

D: NA
V: TRBV24-1
size: NA
J: TRBJ2-1
DNA: TGTGCCACCAGTGGGTCAGGTACCCAGACCTACAATGAGCAGTTCTTC
CDR3: CATSGSGTQTYNEQFF

D: NA
V: TRBV11-2
size: NA
J: TRBJ1-1
DNA: TGTGCCAGCAGCTCGAGGAGGAGCACTGAAGCTTTCTTT
CDR3: CASSSRRSTEAFF

D: NA
V: TRBV28
size: many
J: TRBJ2-7
DNA: TGTGCCAGCAGTTTAGCGGGGGACAGTTACGAGCAGTACTTC
CDR3: CASSLAGDSYEQYF

D: NA
V: TRBV10-3
size: NA
J: TRBJ1-1
DNA: TGTGCCACTGGGGGGACCGGCACACCGAACACTGAAGCTTTCTTT
CDR3: CATGGTGTPNTEAFF

D: NA
V: TRBV2
size: NA
J: TRBJ2-5
DNA: TGTGCCAGCAGCTCACAAAGACAGCCTCAAGAGACCCAGTACTTC
CDR3: CASSSQRQPQETQYF

D: TRBD1
V: TRBV4-1
size: NA
J: TRBJ2-7
DNA: TGCGCCAGCAGCCAAGATGGGACAGGGAGCTCCTACGAGCAGTACTTC
CDR3: CASSQDGTGSSYEQYF

D: TRBD1
V: TRBV2
size: NA
J: TRBJ1-3
DNA: TGTGCCAGCAGTGGAGGGACAGGGGCTGGAAACACCATATATTTT
CDR3: CASSGGTGAGNTIYF

D: NA
V: TRBV7-8
size: NA
J: TRBJ2-2
DNA: TGTGCCAGCAGCTTAAACCGATACACCGGGGAGCTGTTTTTT
CDR3: CASSLNRYTGELFF

D: NA
V: TRBV6-2/TRBV6-3
size: many
J: TRBJ2-7
DNA: TGTGCCAGCAGTTCACTCCCGTTAGCGCTGAGCTCCTACGAGCAGTACTTC
CDR3: CASSSLPLALSSYEQYF

D: NA
V: TRBV5-1
size: few
J: TRBJ1-2
DNA: TGCGCCAGCACACGTGAGGGTCAAGGCTATGGCTACACCTTC
CDR3: CASTREGQGYGYTF

D: NA
V: TRBV5-1
size: NA
J: TRBJ2-3
DNA: TGCGCCAGCAGCTTGGGCGCGACCAGCACAGATACGCAGTATTTT
CDR3: CASSLGATSTDTQYF

D: NA
V: TRBV7-8
size: NA
J: TRBJ2-3
DNA: TGTGCCAGCAGCTTATCGACGGGCAGGGATACGCAGTATTTT
CDR3: CASSLSTGRDTQYF

D: NA
V: TRBV6-2/TRBV6-3
size: NA
J: TRBJ1-2
DNA: TGTGCCAGCAACGGAGGGATAGACTATGGCTACACCTTC
CDR3: CASNGGIDYGYTF

D: NA
V: TRBV7-2
size: NA
J: TRBJ2-1
DNA: TGTGCCAGCAGCTTACTCGGAGGCTTAAGCTCCTACAATGAGCAGTTCTTC
CDR3: CASSLLGGLSSYNEQFF

D: NA
V: TRBV15
size: NA
J: TRBJ1-1
DNA: TGTGCCACCAGCAGAGATCCCGGGGACACTGAAGCTTTCTTT
CDR3: CATSRDPGDTEAFF

D: TRBD1
V: TRBV10-3
size: NA
J: TRBJ2-5
DNA: TGTGCCATCAGTGACGGCCGGGACAGGGGGGTAGGAGAGACCCAGTACTTC
CDR3: CAISDGRDRGVGETQYF

D: NA
V: TRBV5-1
size: NA
J: TRBJ2-3
DNA: TGCGCCAGCAGCACGGGACCTGTAGATACGCAGTATTTT
CDR3: CASSTGPVDTQYF

D: TRBD2
V: TRBV9
size: NA
J: TRBJ2-3
DNA: TGTGCCAGCAGCGCACCCGGGACTATCACAGATACGCAGTATTTT
CDR3: CASSAPGTITDTQYF

D: NA
V: TRBV7-3
size: NA
J: TRBJ2-5
DNA: TGTGCCAGCAGCTTATTCAACCTGGTCGGCAGGGTGGAGACCCAGTACTTC
CDR3: CASSLFNLVGRVETQYF

D: TRBD2
V: TRBV12-3/TRBV12-4
size: many
J: TRBJ2-1
DNA: TGTGCCAGCAGTACCCCTCGGACTAGCGGGGGCCTAAGCTCCTACAATGAGCAGTTCTTC
CDR3: CASSTPRTSGGLSSYNEQFF

D: NA
V: TRBV9
size: NA
J: TRBJ1-1
DNA: TGTGCCAGCAGCGATCGAGGCAGGGATGGAGCTTTCTTT
CDR3: CASSDRGRDGAFF

D: TRBD2
V: TRBV29-1
size: NA
J: TRBJ2-1
DNA: TGCAGCGTTGGTACCGGTAGCGGGAGAGGCGATGAGCAGTTCTTC
CDR3: CSVGTGSGRGDEQFF

D: NA
V: TRBV5-6
size: many
J: TRBJ2-1
DNA: TGTGCCAGCAGCTTGTCGTTGGGGCCTACCTACAATGAGCAGTTCTTC
CDR3: CASSLSLGPTYNEQFF

D: NA
V: TRBV7-9
size: many
J: TRBJ1-1
DNA: TGTGCCAGCACCTCGTTTCGGACTGAAGCTTTCTTT
CDR3: CASTSFRTEAFF